This is a list of T cell receptor beta chains from one sample in a study of neoadjuvant anti-PD-1 for oral cavity cancer. Produced via immunoSEQ multiplex PCR; TCRdb's table is partial and in-frame only. The sample contains fewer than 8,000 clones, roughly 62% of which appear only once. Source: PBMCs, taken after nivolumab (anti-PD-1) treatment. The receptors here all came from a person aged 40-85 years with oral cavity squamous cell carcinoma. Each CDR3 is given with its conserved first and last residue. D genes are given only for firm matches. Some rows have no size entry. The others give once, few or many, or a class for an expanded clone.

V gene	CDR3 length	J gene	D gene	clone size	CDR3 DNA	CDR3 protein
TRBV7-9	14	TRBJ1-2	.	.	TGTGCCAGCAGCTTAGGGACAGATAACTATGGCTACACCTTC	CASSLGTDNYGYTF
TRBV5-4	16	TRBJ2-2	.	.	TGTGCCAGCAGCTCTTACGGGACGGGGAACACCGGGGAGCTGTTTTTT	CASSSYGTGNTGELFF
TRBV7-9	12	TRBJ2-7	.	once	TGTGCCAGCAGCTTGGGGGTTTACGAGCAGTACTTC	CASSLGVYEQYF
TRBV5-4	15	TRBJ2-5	TRBD1	.	TGTGCCAGCAGCTTCGATCAGGGGGATGAGGAGACCCAGTACTTC	CASSFDQGDEETQYF
TRBV5-5	14	TRBJ1-1	.	.	TGTGCCAGCAGCTGGTCCGACAGGAACACTGAAGCTTTCTTT	CASSWSDRNTEAFF
TRBV5-1	15	TRBJ2-1	.	.	TGCGCCAGCAGCTTGGCCCGACTAGGGTTCAATGAGCAGTTCTTC	CASSLARLGFNEQFF
TRBV9	13	TRBJ2-7	.	.	TGTGCCAGCAGCGTAGGCGAGCTTGAGGAGCAGTACTTC	CASSVGELEEQYF
TRBV6-1	14	TRBJ1-1	.	few	TGTGCCAGCAGTGTCGGACAGACGAACACTGAAGCTTTCTTT	CASSVGQTNTEAFF
TRBV15	15	TRBJ1-2	.	.	TGTGCCACCAGCAGAGCCGGGGGGGAGAACTATGGCTACACCTTC	CATSRAGGENYGYTF
TRBV6-6	13	TRBJ2-7	.	.	TGTGCCAGCACCCCGGGCAAGGCTTTTGAGCAGTACTTC	CASTPGKAFEQYF
TRBV4-3	15	TRBJ1-3	.	few	TGCGCCAGCAGCCTAGAACAGGGTTCTGGAAACACCATATATTTT	CASSLEQGSGNTIYF
TRBV13	14	TRBJ2-3	.	.	TGTGCCAGCAGCTTAAAGCCTAGCACAGATACGCAGTATTTT	CASSLKPSTDTQYF
TRBV29-1	12	TRBJ2-5	.	.	TGCAGCGTTGAAGGCCTGGGGGAGACCCAGTACTTC	CSVEGLGETQYF
TRBV7-9	12	TRBJ1-6	.	few	TGTGCCAGCAGCTTAGACAATTCACCCCTCCACTTT	CASSLDNSPLHF
TRBV19	15	TRBJ2-1	.	.	TGTGCCAGTAGCCGGACGGGTAGCTCCTACAATGAGCAGTTCTTC	CASSRTGSSYNEQFF
TRBV30	13	TRBJ2-1	.	.	TGTGCCTGGAGTATATCGGGGGACAATGAGCAGTTCTTC	CAWSISGDNEQFF
TRBV19	13	TRBJ2-7	TRBD1	few	TGTGCCAGTAGTAGGGACAGGGGATACGAGCAGTACTTC	CASSRDRGYEQYF
TRBV4-3	10	TRBJ2-1	.	.	TGCGCCAGCAGCCAAGGGAAGCAGTTCTTC	CASSQGKQFF
TRBV28	12	TRBJ1-2	.	.	TGTGCCAGCAGTTTGCAGGCAAGGGGCTACACCTTC	CASSLQARGYTF
TRBV6-5	15	TRBJ2-1	.	once	TGTGCCAGCAGTTACAGCGAGAGCTCCTACAATGAGCAGTTCTTC	CASSYSESSYNEQFF
TRBV2	12	TRBJ1-6	.	.	TGTGCCAGCAGTGAGACAAATTCACCCCTCCACTTT	CASSETNSPLHF
TRBV6-5	14	TRBJ2-3	TRBD2	.	TGTGCCAGCAGCCCAGCGGGGCCCACAGATACGCAGTATTTT	CASSPAGPTDTQYF
TRBV7-9	15	TRBJ2-3	TRBD2	.	TGTGCCAGCAGCTTTAGCGGGGGGAGGACAGATACGCAGTATTTT	CASSFSGGRTDTQYF
TRBV6-9	12	TRBJ1-3	.	.	TGTGCCAGCAGTGGACGGAGAAACACCATATATTTT	CASSGRRNTIYF
TRBV7-2	12	TRBJ2-3	.	.	TGTGCCAGCAGCTCCACTTACGATACGCAGTATTTT	CASSSTYDTQYF
TRBV6-5	15	TRBJ2-2	.	.	TGTGCCAGCAGTTACTTTGGGGGATACACCGGGGAGCTGTTTTTT	CASSYFGGYTGELFF
TRBV9	15	TRBJ2-2	.	.	TGTGCCAGCAGCGTAGATCCAGGGGACACCGGGGAGCTGTTTTTT	CASSVDPGDTGELFF
TRBV19	13	TRBJ1-4	.	few	TGTGCCAGTAATGCGGGAGGGGTTGAAAAACTGTTTTTT	CASNAGGVEKLFF
TRBV6-1	14	TRBJ1-3	.	.	TGTGCCAGCAGTGAAGTGGGAGTTGGAAACACCATATATTTT	CASSEVGVGNTIYF
TRBV5-1	15	TRBJ1-5	.	.	TGCGCCAGCAGCTTGGGCGGGGGTAGCAATCAGCCCCAGCATTTT	CASSLGGGSNQPQHF
TRBV7-2	14	TRBJ2-7	.	few	TGTGCCAGCAGCCCGTCGTGGGGGCCCTACGAGCAGTACTTC	CASSPSWGPYEQYF
TRBV9	19	TRBJ1-5	.	medium-sized	TGTGCCAGCAGCGTAGGAGCCCCTGGAGTGGTCTATAGCAATCAGCCCCAGCATTTT	CASSVGAPGVVYSNQPQHF
TRBV5-5	12	TRBJ2-5	.	.	TGTGCGGGCGCCTGGGGAGGCGAGACCCAGTACTTC	CAGAWGGETQYF
TRBV7-2	18	TRBJ1-6	.	.	TGTGCCAGCAGCTTAGGGGGGTCCCCCCCGATTTATAATTCACCCCTCCACTTT	CASSLGGSPPIYNSPLHF
TRBV11-2	16	TRBJ2-2	TRBD2	.	TGTGCCAGCAGCTCCGGCGGGGGGGCGGACACCGGGGAGCTGTTTTTT	CASSSGGGADTGELFF
TRBV7-2	14	TRBJ1-5	.	.	TGTGCCAGCAGCTCCGGCGGGGGGTATCAGCCCCAGCATTTT	CASSSGGGYQPQHF
TRBV6-1	16	TRBJ1-4	.	.	TGTGCCAGCAGTGATACCCAGGGAAGGGGGAATGAAAAACTGTTTTTT	CASSDTQGRGNEKLFF
TRBV18	15	TRBJ1-1	.	few	TGTGCCAGCTCACAAGAACTACGACGCGGCACTGAAGCTTTCTTT	CASSQELRRGTEAFF
TRBV21-1	18	TRBJ2-7	.	.	TGTGCCACTCCGGGGGGTAGCGGGGGGTCCCGTGATACCTACGAGCAGTACTTC	CATPGGSGGSRDTYEQYF
TRBV28	17	TRBJ1-6	TRBD1	.	TGTGCCAGCAGTCGGACAGGGGGCTTCTCCTATAATTCACCCCTCCACTTT	CASSRTGGFSYNSPLHF
TRBV9	16	TRBJ2-1	.	.	TGTGCCAGCAGCGTAGGCAAAGGGAGCTCCTACAATGAGCAGTTCTTC	CASSVGKGSSYNEQFF
TRBV7-2	16	TRBJ1-2	.	.	TGTGCCAGCAGTCCGGGCCCCGCGAGGGGCGGTTATGGCTACACCTTC	CASSPGPARGGYGYTF
TRBV6-6	13	TRBJ1-2	.	.	TGTGCCAGCAGTTACAGCGGGGGTTTGGGCTACACCTTC	CASSYSGGLGYTF
TRBV9	15	TRBJ1-2	TRBD1	.	TGTGCCAGCAGCACTCAGGACAGGGGGGACTATGGCTACACCTTC	CASSTQDRGDYGYTF
TRBV7-2	13	TRBJ1-5	.	once	TGTGCCAGCGCAGGGGAGCGGCTTCAGCCCCAGCATTTT	CASAGERLQPQHF
TRBV19	14	TRBJ2-7	TRBD1	.	TGTGCCAGTCACCCCGGGGACAGGGCCCACGAGCAGTACTTC	CASHPGDRAHEQYF
TRBV2	13	TRBJ1-5	.	.	TGTGCCAGCACAAGGGACCAGTATCAGCCCCAGCATTTT	CASTRDQYQPQHF